A single sample gave rise to the 27 T cell receptor beta chains below, sequenced in a study of T cell repertoires in cytomegalovirus infection. Their target antigens are unknown. MiXCR, applied by TCRdb to the reads, yields one record per CDR3 protein. Of about half a million distinct CDR3 sequences in the sample, about 33% were seen once. The sample here was cultured PBMCs, taken from culture after CMV antigen stimulation. The receptors derive from a human donor in good health (CMV status not recorded). Some clones in this sample may be carry-over from other donors' samples.

The V call is TRBV28, the J call TRBJ2-7, with 7 bases aligning to TRBD2. The V gene end was trimmed by 3 bases and the J gene end by 0 bases; junction bases not matched to a gene: 11. The CDR3 covers 17 residues. Germline loops: CDR1 MDHEN, CDR2 SYDVKM. Here the CDR3 DNA reads TGTGCCAGCAGTTTCGAAGTCCGGGGGAGGGCCTCCTACGAGCAGTACTTC. This gives the protein CASSFEVRGRASYEQYF.

The rearrangement links TRBV27 to TRBJ2-5, with 8 bases lining up with TRBD2. The germline gives CDR1 MNHEY, CDR2 SMNVEV (reference sequence). This CDR3 contains 15 residues. The trim removed 4 bases at V and 4 bases at J, leaving 8 bases unmatched. CDR3: CASSSRPSGRETQYF. CDR3 coding DNA: TGTGCCAGCAGTTCCCGACCCAGCGGGAGAGAGACCCAGTACTTC.

This clonotype was counted ten times or more. The chain carries TRBV6-1 and TRBJ1-3; possibly TRBD1 for D (6 bases). The germline gives CDR1 MNHNS, CDR2 SASEGT. Trimming took off 5 bases at V and 0 bases at J, with 14 bases between the two ends. The CDR3 extends over 16 amino acids. The CDR3 nucleotides are TGTGCCAGCAGTTTAAGTGGGACATCCTCTGGAAACACCATATATTTT. Translating it yields CASSLSGTSSGNTIYF.

Only a few counts were recorded for this clonotype. The chain recombines TRBV7-2 with TRBJ2-1, with D perhaps TRBD2 (5 bases). Trimming removed 6 bases from V and 6 bases from J, with 18 bases in between. The CDR3 runs 15 residues. Germline values: CDR1 SGHTA, CDR2 FQGNSA. CDR3 loop: CASRAAGGPGNEQFF. In nucleotides, the CDR3 is TGTGCCAGCAGAGCGGCGGGCGGCCCGGGCAATGAGCAGTTCTTC.

This clonotype showed up just a few times. The chain links TRBV28 to TRBJ2-7, with D unclear. This CDR3 has 12 amino acids. V was cut by 4 bases and J by 4 bases, with 8 bases left in between. CDR1 is MDHEN, CDR2 SYDVKM, per germline. The CDR3 protein is CASSSPRYEQYF. DNA for the CDR3: TGTGCCAGCAGTTCCCCCAGATACGAGCAGTACTTC. The full variable domain, with the rest looked up from reference TRBV28 and TRBJ2-7, is DVKVTQSSRYLVKRTGEKVFLECVQDMDHENMFWYRQDPGLGLRLIYFSYDVKMKEKGDIPEGYSVSREKKERFSLILESASTNQTSMYLCASSSPRYEQYFGPGTRLTVT.

This clonotype has ten or more counts. The CDR3 is CASSYSENYGYTF. In DNA form, the CDR3 reads TGTGCCAGCAGTTACTCGGAGAACTATGGCTACACCTTC. This rearrangement joins TRBV6-2 or TRBV6-3 to TRBJ1-2; no definite D call. V lost 0 bases to trimming and J lost 2 bases, with 4 bases between them. CDR1 MNHEY and CDR2 SVGEGT come from the germline V gene. CDR3 length equals 13 residues.

This clonotype has more than one count but fewer than ten. The chain joins TRBV19 to TRBJ2-3; D is uncertain. CDR3 length equals 14 residues. The germline CDR1 and CDR2 sequences are LNHDA and SQIVND (reference sequence). Trimming took 4 bases from V and 3 from J, leaving 11 bases between them. The CDR3 loop is CASSNRPRTDTQYF. The CDR3 region has the DNA TGTGCCAGTAGTAACCGGCCGAGAACAGATACGCAGTATTTT.

The chain carries TRBV6-5 and TRBJ1-5; D unclear. The length of the CDR3 is 13 residues. Germline lookup yields CDR1 MNHEY and CDR2 SVGAGI. V was trimmed by 2 bases and J by 7 bases, leaving 9 bases between them. The chain's CDR3 is CASSYDLDQPQHF. The CDR3 region has the DNA TGTGCCAGCAGTTACGACCTTGACCAGCCCCAGCATTTT.

This clonotype came up a few times. V and J are TRBV12-3 or TRBV12-4 and TRBJ2-1, with 10 bases aligning to TRBD2. With 7 bases clipped from V and 0 bases from J, the junction kept 18 bases outside the gene matches. CDR3 length equals 20 residues. The CDR3 loop reads CASKTLLGTSAKSSYNEQFF. The CDR3 coding sequence is TGTGCCAGCAAAACACTTCTTGGGACTAGCGCAAAGAGCTCCTACAATGAGCAGTTCTTC.

The genes are TRBV5-1 and TRBJ2-5; the D call may be TRBD1 or TRBD2 (6 bases each). Per the germline V gene, CDR1 is SGHRS and CDR2 is YFSETQ. CDR3 length: 14 residues. V lost 4 bases and J 5 bases, leaving 15 bases between the germline ends. The chain's CDR3 is CASSGGSQGETQYF. CDR3 sequence (DNA): TGCGCCAGCAGCGGGGGGAGCCAGGGGGAGACCCAGTACTTC.

This chain joins TRBV20-1 and TRBJ2-1; unclear D gene. The V gene lost 5 bases and the J gene lost 0 bases, with 14 bases spanning the gap. Germline values: CDR1 DFQATT, CDR2 SNEGSKA (reference sequence). This CDR3 is built from 15 residues. Here the CDR3 DNA reads TGCAGTGCTCCTGGAGCGTCAAGCTCCTACAATGAGCAGTTCTTC. This sequence encodes CSAPGASSSYNEQFF.

V usage is TRBV28 and J usage is TRBJ1-2; tentatively, D is TRBD1 (6 bases). Germline loops: CDR1 MDHEN, CDR2 SYDVKM. Trimming took off 5 bases at V and 4 bases at J, with 20 bases between the two ends. The length of the CDR3 is 16 residues. CDR3 nucleotides: TGTGCCAGCAGTACCCCCGGGGGGGCATCAGGCTATGGCTACACCTTC. Protein product: CASSTPGGASGYGYTF.

This clonotype was seen a handful of times. The gene calls are TRBV7-9 and TRBJ2-4, with 7 nucleotides matching TRBD2. CDR1 is SEHNR and CDR2 is FQNEAQ in the germline V gene (reference sequence). Losses at the gene ends were 5 bases for V and 6 bases for J; bases not matched to a gene: 19. The CDR3 sequence is 18 residues long. CDR3 DNA sequence: TGTGCCAGCAGCCCTCCCACCCCAAGCGTGCGGGAGAGAAACATTCAGTACTTC. Encoded protein: CASSPPTPSVRERNIQYF.

At least ten counts were recorded for this clonotype. This chain connects TRBV9 to TRBJ1-1; D ambiguous. The CDR3 is made up of 15 amino acids. V was shortened by 0 bases and J by 4 bases, with 13 bases between the two germline ends. Germline assignment: CDR1 SGDLS and CDR2 YYNGEE. The CDR3 loop is CASSVEVVEGTEAFF. DNA for the CDR3: TGTGCCAGCAGCGTAGAGGTAGTGGAGGGCACTGAAGCTTTCTTT.

This clonotype has a handful of counts. This chain connects TRBV3-1 to TRBJ2-1, with 7 positions matching TRBD2. Trimming took 4 bases from V and 5 from J; bases not matched to a gene: 5. There are 14 residues in the CDR3. The V gene's germline CDR1 is LGHDT and CDR2 YNNKEL (reference sequence). The CDR3 DNA reads as TGTGCCAGCAGCCGTACTAGCGTCCACAATGAGCAGTTCTTC. Translated, it gives CASSRTSVHNEQFF.

This clonotype was recorded once. This chain's CDR3 is CASSKAGRDYNEQFF. DNA for the CDR3: TGTGCCAGTAGCAAAGCGGGAAGGGACTACAATGAGCAGTTCTTC. The chain carries TRBV19 and TRBJ2-1; 7 bases align to TRBD2. Germline V CDR1 and CDR2: LNHDA, SQIVND (reference sequence). The CDR3 totals 15 residues. V was clipped by 6 bases and J by 3 bases; unmatched bases: 8.

This clonotype appeared a few times. This chain links TRBV10-3 with TRBJ2-1, with 14 bases matching TRBD2. The germline V gene encodes CDR1 ENHRY and CDR2 SYGVKD. This CDR3 has 15 amino acids. V lost 8 bases to trimming and J lost 6 bases; unmatched junction nucleotides: 6. The CDR3 here is CAIGKGLAGVNEQFF. The CDR3 DNA follows: TGTGCCATCGGCAAGGGACTAGCGGGAGTCAATGAGCAGTTCTTC.

The chain has TRBV7-6 and TRBJ1-1; D gene ambiguous. V lost 4 bases, J lost 5 bases, and 11 bases lay in between. The germline gives CDR1 SGHVS, CDR2 FNYEAQ. The CDR3 has 13 residues. The CDR3 here is CASSSPPETEAFF. Written as DNA, the CDR3 is TGTGCCAGCAGCTCCCCCCCCGAAACTGAAGCTTTCTTT.

This clonotype has just a few counts. The genes are TRBV12-3 or TRBV12-4 and TRBJ2-1; D is unclear. V lost 6 bases to trimming and J lost 9 bases, with 12 bases between them. This CDR3 has 12 residues. The CDR3, as DNA: TGTGCCAGCAGCCTCTATCTGGGTGAGCAGTTCTTC. Amino acids: CASSLYLGEQFF.

The genes are TRBV7-9 and TRBJ2-1, with 14 bases aligning to TRBD2. CDR1 and CDR2 (germline): SEHNR, FQNEAQ (reference sequence). CDR3 length: 15 residues. The trim removed 7 bases at V and 8 bases at J, leaving 7 bases unmatched. The CDR3 is CASIPRLAGGDEQFF. In DNA form, the CDR3 reads TGTGCCAGCATCCCTCGACTAGCGGGAGGGGATGAGCAGTTCTTC.

This clonotype was seen a handful of times. The CDR3 is CASSLAQVVNTEAFF. The CDR3 nucleotides are TGTGCCAGCAGCTTAGCGCAAGTAGTGAACACTGAAGCTTTCTTT. This chain joins TRBV7-2 and TRBJ1-1; D remains ambiguous. Trimming stripped 0 bases from V and 0 bases from J, with 8 bases between. The CDR3 runs to 15 residues. Germline-derived CDR1 and CDR2 are SGHTA and FQGNSA.

This clonotype was observed a handful of times. The chain combines TRBV7-3 with TRBJ2-7; TRBD2 matches 9 bases. This CDR3 is 17 amino acids long. The ends lost 4 bases at V and 0 bases at J; junction bases unmatched: 10. The V gene's germline CDR1 is SGHTA and CDR2 FQGTGA. The CDR3 is CASSYSSGSLVSYEQYF. CDR3 sequence (DNA): TGTGCCAGCAGCTATAGTAGCGGGAGCCTAGTCTCCTACGAGCAGTACTTC.

This clonotype was observed a few times. CDR3 loop: CSAVGPTGEETQYF. The CDR3 DNA follows: TGCAGTGCCGTTGGGCCAACCGGAGAAGAGACCCAGTACTTC. The rearrangement joins TRBV20-1 to TRBJ2-5; D uncertain. V was cut by 6 bases and J by 3 bases, with 17 bases left in between. The CDR3 runs to 14 residues. Looked up from germline, CDR1 is DFQATT and CDR2 is SNEGSKA (reference sequence).

This clonotype was counted a few times. CDR3: CASSIDPPWGAASSYNEQFF. The DNA of the CDR3 is TGTGCCAGTAGTATAGACCCCCCATGGGGGGCGGCGAGCTCCTACAATGAGCAGTTCTTC. This chain connects TRBV19 to TRBJ2-1; TRBD1 or TRBD2 may be the D gene (6 bases each). CDR1 is LNHDA and CDR2 is SQIVND in the germline V gene (reference sequence). Trimming removed 0 bases at V and 0 bases at J, with 21 bases between. The CDR3 loop spans 20 amino acids.

This rearrangement joins TRBV5-8 to TRBJ2-5; maybe TRBD1 (6 bases). V dropped 7 bases and J dropped 3 bases, with 16 bases sitting between them. This CDR3 has 14 residues. Germline lookup yields CDR1 SGHTS and CDR2 YDEGEE. The CDR3 loop reads CASELSRDKETQYF. The CDR3 nucleotides read TGTGCCAGCGAGTTATCCCGGGACAAAGAGACCCAGTACTTC.

The genes are TRBV12-3 or TRBV12-4 and TRBJ2-1; 9 bases map to TRBD2. V was pared by 3 bases and J by 12 bases, with 9 bases of the junction left unmatched. The CDR3 length is 14 residues. This CDR3 is CASSLGGRAEGQFF. The CDR3 nucleotides read TGTGCCAGCAGTTTGGGCGGGAGGGCCGAAGGGCAGTTCTTC.

This clonotype was counted only a few times. The CDR3 bases are TGTGCCAGCAGCTACCAGTCCGGGAGTCCCTATGGCTACACCTTC. It codes for CASSYQSGSPYGYTF. The V and J genes are TRBV5-6 and TRBJ1-2, with D uncertain. This CDR3 contains 15 residues. Germline-derived CDR1 and CDR2 are SGHDT and YYEEEE. V lost 3 bases and J 4 bases, leaving 16 bases between the germline ends.